The rows below give T cell receptor beta chains drawn from one sample of a study of blood T cell repertoires in COVID-19. TCRdb's table, derived via immunoSEQ multiplex PCR, lists solely in-frame clones and lacks some. The sample shows over 55,000 clones, approximately 89% of them seen only once. Sequenced: peripheral blood. Receptors were obtained from a human donor in a cohort sampled during active COVID-19. The CDR3 runs from the conserved cysteine through the conserved F or W. The order of the fields is V gene, clone size, J gene, D gene, CDR3 protein, CDR3 DNA. D genes are given only for firm matches. Expanded clones get a size class; other rows say once, few or many, or leave the size out.

>TRBV9|-|TRBJ2-1|TRBD2
CASSVVGGDNEQFF
TGTGCCAGCAGCGTAGTGGGGGGGGACAATGAGCAGTTCTTC
>TRBV3-1/TRBV3-2|-|TRBJ1-5|TRBD1
CASSQGQGLNQPQHF
TGTGCCAGCAGCCAAGGACAGGGGCTTAATCAGCCCCAGCATTTT
>TRBV20-1|-|TRBJ1-2|-
CSARGLEGYTF
TGCAGTGCTAGAGGGCTGGAGGGCTACACCTTC
>TRBV5-1|-|TRBJ2-7|TRBD2
CASSLFGGGAGYEQYF
TGCGCCAGCAGCTTGTTCGGCGGGGGGGCCGGCTACGAGCAGTACTTC
>TRBV6-5|-|TRBJ1-2|-
CASSSLGGADYGYTF
TGTGCCAGCAGTTCCCTGGGGGGGGCTGACTATGGCTACACCTTC
>TRBV5-8|-|TRBJ1-2|-
CASTNGGNYGYTF
TGTGCCAGCACCAATGGGGGGAACTATGGCTACACCTTC
>TRBV6-2/TRBV6-3|-|TRBJ2-7|-
CASSYSSTGASYEQYF
TGTGCCAGCAGTTACTCGAGTACAGGAGCCTCCTACGAGCAGTACTTC
>TRBV5-6|-|TRBJ2-5|TRBD2
CASSLDSGGAGTQYF
TGTGCCAGCAGCTTGGATAGCGGGGGGGCCGGGACCCAGTACTTC
>TRBV2|-|TRBJ1-1|-
CASSAGRGWTEAFF
TGTGCCAGCAGTGCGGGGAGGGGTTGGACTGAAGCTTTCTTT
>TRBV7-2|once|TRBJ2-7|-
CASSLARQGREQYF
TGTGCCAGCAGCTTAGCGCGCCAGGGAAGGGAGCAGTACTTC
>TRBV28|-|TRBJ1-1|TRBD1
CASNRDRGGTEAFF
TGTGCCAGCAATCGGGACAGGGGTGGAACTGAAGCTTTCTTT
>TRBV6-5|-|TRBJ2-7|TRBD2
CASSSGLAGVYEQYF
TGTGCCAGCAGTTCGGGACTAGCGGGGGTCTACGAGCAGTACTTC
>TRBV7-9|-|TRBJ2-3|-
CASSARGATDTQYF
TGTGCCAGCAGCGCTCGGGGAGCGACAGATACGCAGTATTTT
>TRBV20-1|-|TRBJ1-1|TRBD1
CSASIRQRTGPRFGGRDTEAFF
TGCAGTGCTAGTATCAGGCAGCGGACAGGGCCACGATTTGGGGGAAGGGACACTGAAGCTTTCTTT
>TRBV28|-|TRBJ1-4|-
CASSLFNIPREKLFF
TGTGCCAGCAGTTTATTCAACATCCCCAGGGAAAAACTGTTTTTT
>TRBV11-2|-|TRBJ1-1|-
CASSLRGDIGNTEAFF
TGTGCCAGCAGCCTCCGAGGGGACATCGGGAACACTGAAGCTTTCTTT
>TRBV15|-|TRBJ1-1|-
CATSRPNRGFTEAFF
TGTGCCACCAGCAGACCGAATCGAGGGTTTACTGAAGCTTTCTTT
>TRBV10-3|few|TRBJ2-7|-
CATADSYEQYF
TGTGCCACGGCGGACAGCTACGAGCAGTACTTC
>TRBV9|-|TRBJ2-7|-
CASSIAPDSGYEQYF
TGTGCCAGCAGCATCGCCCCGGATAGCGGATACGAGCAGTACTTC
>TRBV15|once|TRBJ1-5|-
CATSPPPGQPQHF
TGTGCCACCAGCCCCCCACCGGGTCAGCCCCAGCATTTT
>TRBV15|-|TRBJ2-7|-
CATSSDMTSYEQYF
TGTGCCACCAGCAGCGACATGACCTCCTACGAGCAGTACTTC
>TRBV24-1|-|TRBJ1-2|TRBD1
CATRGTGVNYGYTF
TGTGCCACCAGGGGGACAGGGGTCAACTATGGCTACACCTTC
>TRBV11-2|-|TRBJ1-2|-
CASSSSGGPRKGYGYTF
TGTGCCAGCAGCTCAAGCGGGGGGCCTCGAAAAGGCTATGGCTACACCTTC
>TRBV11-2|-|TRBJ2-7|-
CASSLSSYEQYF
TGTGCCAGCAGCTTATCATCCTACGAGCAGTACTTC
>TRBV9|-|TRBJ2-7|-
CASSPMGSSYEQYF
TGTGCCAGCAGCCCTATGGGCAGTTCCTACGAGCAGTACTTC
>TRBV4-2|-|TRBJ1-5|-
CASSQDLGGAKQPQHF
TGTGCCAGCAGCCAAGATCTCGGTGGGGCTAAGCAGCCCCAGCATTTT
>TRBV4-1|once|TRBJ1-1|-
CASSQSRGRTNTEAFF
TGCGCCAGCAGCCAAAGTCGTGGCAGGACAAACACTGAAGCTTTCTTT
>TRBV10-1|-|TRBJ2-7|TRBD1
CASSEGRGPRGRYEQYF
TGCGCCAGCAGTGAGGGCAGGGGGCCTCGTGGACGCTACGAGCAGTACTTC
>TRBV29-1|-|TRBJ1-1|-
CSMNRLSNTEAFF
TGCAGCATGAACAGGTTATCGAACACTGAAGCTTTCTTT
>TRBV7-3|few|TRBJ1-2|-
CASAEREGGTNYGYTF
TGTGCCAGCGCCGAGAGAGAGGGGGGGACCAACTATGGCTACACCTTC
>TRBV27|-|TRBJ2-7|TRBD2
CASSFGGSYEQYF
TGTGCCAGCAGTTTCGGGGGGTCCTACGAGCAGTACTTC
>TRBV10-2|once|TRBJ1-1|-
CASSGVRAANTEAFF
TGCGCCAGCAGCGGAGTCAGGGCAGCGAACACTGAAGCTTTCTTT
>TRBV3-1/TRBV3-2|-|TRBJ1-1|-
CASSQEGQNTEAFF
TGTGCCAGCAGCCAAGAGGGACAGAACACTGAAGCTTTCTTT
>TRBV30|few|TRBJ2-7|TRBD2
CAWSVRWAGGLYEQYF
TGTGCCTGGAGTGTAAGGTGGGCGGGGGGGCTCTACGAGCAGTACTTC
>TRBV5-1|-|TRBJ2-7|-
CASSFNSGSSYEQYF
TGCGCCAGCAGCTTTAATAGCGGAAGCTCCTACGAGCAGTACTTC
>TRBV2|few|TRBJ2-7|-
CASSQGSSYEQYF
TGTGCCAGCAGTCAGGGGAGCTCCTACGAGCAGTACTTC
>TRBV6-4|-|TRBJ2-2|TRBD2
CASSDSGTSNTGELFF
TGTGCCAGCAGTGACTCGGGGACTAGCAACACCGGGGAGCTGTTTTTT
>TRBV10-2|-|TRBJ1-1|-
CASSESRTIEAFF
TGCGCCAGCAGTGAGTCGAGAACTATTGAAGCTTTCTTT
>TRBV6-5|-|TRBJ2-5|-
CASSYLEPPTETQYF
TGTGCCAGCAGTTATTTGGAGCCGCCGACGGAGACCCAGTACTTC
>TRBV6-1|-|TRBJ2-7|TRBD2
CASSEGGTNYEQYF
TGTGCCAGCAGTGAAGGGGGGACTAACTACGAGCAGTACTTC
>TRBV5-8|-|TRBJ1-2|-
CASSLRPSGYYGYTF
TGTGCCAGCAGCTTAAGGCCATCCGGGTACTATGGCTACACCTTC
>TRBV28|-|TRBJ1-1|-
CASLENTEAFF
TGTGCCAGTCTAGAAAACACTGAAGCTTTCTTT
>TRBV30|-|TRBJ1-2|-
CAWSPKLQEAGYTF
TGTGCCTGGAGCCCGAAACTACAGGAAGCTGGCTACACCTTC
>TRBV4-1|-|TRBJ1-2|TRBD1
CASSQRTGGIYGYTF
TGCGCCAGCAGCCAACGGACAGGGGGTATCTATGGCTACACCTTC
>TRBV11-2|once|TRBJ2-2|-
CASSLTSGPNTGELFF
TGTGCCAGCAGCTTAACCAGCGGTCCGAACACCGGGGAGCTGTTTTTT
>TRBV6-2/TRBV6-3|-|TRBJ1-5|-
CASTPSQSGHQPQHF
TGTGCCAGCACCCCCTCGCAGTCAGGGCATCAGCCCCAGCATTTT
>TRBV4-2|once|TRBJ1-6|-
CASSQDRENSPLHF
TGTGCCAGCAGCCAAGATAGAGAGAATTCACCCCTCCACTTT
>TRBV2|-|TRBJ1-2|TRBD1
CASSQGQGVNYGYTF
TGTGCCAGCAGCCAAGGACAGGGGGTTAACTATGGCTACACCTTC
>TRBV29-1|-|TRBJ1-1|TRBD1
CSVAGDRNGTEAFF
TGCAGCGTTGCAGGGGACAGGAATGGCACTGAAGCTTTCTTT
>TRBV27|once|TRBJ1-1|-
CASRRPGDGLNTEAFF
TGTGCCAGCAGGCGGCCAGGGGACGGGCTGAACACTGAAGCTTTCTTT
>TRBV2|-|TRBJ1-2|-
CASRVEEDLGYGYTF
TGTGCCAGCAGGGTAGAGGAGGACTTAGGCTATGGCTACACCTTC
>TRBV19|-|TRBJ1-5|TRBD1
CASSVGDRPYSNQPQHF
TGTGCCAGTAGTGTGGGGGACAGACCCTATAGCAATCAGCCCCAGCATTTT
>TRBV19|-|TRBJ1-1|TRBD1
CASRNPGQGRNTEAFF
TGTGCCAGTAGAAACCCGGGACAGGGTAGGAACACTGAAGCTTTCTTT
>TRBV9|-|TRBJ1-4|-
CASSQGEANEKLFF
TGTGCCAGCAGCCAAGGGGAGGCTAATGAAAAACTGTTTTTT
>TRBV5-1|-|TRBJ1-3|TRBD1
CASSLTGGDGNTIYF
TGCGCCAGCAGCTTAACAGGGGGCGATGGAAACACCATATATTTT